The next 20 T cell receptor beta chains were all read from a single sample in a study of CD8+ T cells in alopecia areata. Described treatment: oral pan-JAK inhibitor, 5-10 mg twice daily. Sequencing relied on a cDNA template that was reverse transcribed from extracted RNA. Measured with immunoSEQ multiplex PCR; TCRdb has only the in-frame clones, and not every one. The sample has hundreds of thousands of clones, more than 45% seen once; the top ten hold 1.8%. Sample: CD4+ T cells sorted from blood, taken at week 24, from a patient treated with tofacitinib. The receptors stem from a human donor with alopecia areata.

CDR3 loop: CATVGQGTDNSPLHF. The CDR3 DNA reads as TGTGCCACCGTGGGACAGGGGACGGATAATTCACCCCTCCACTTT. The chain joins TRBV2 to TRBJ1-6; 10 bases are shared with TRBD1. V trimming: 10 bases; J trimming: 5 bases; junction bases outside the gene matches: 8. This CDR3 has 15 residues. The germline gives CDR1 SNHLY, CDR2 FYNNEI.

This clone was observed a handful of times. CDR3 DNA sequence: TGTGCCAGCAGCTTAGGTCAGCCCACAGATACGCAGTATTTT. It translates to CASSLGQPTDTQYF. This chain links TRBV11-1 with TRBJ2-3, with D unclear. The germline CDR1 and CDR2 sequences are SGHAT and FQDESV (reference sequence). Trimming removed 1 base at V and 2 bases at J, with 7 bases between. This CDR3 has 14 residues.

V gene TRBV19 combines with J gene TRBJ2-6; no clear D gene. Germline V gene data show CDR1 as LNHDA and CDR2 as SQIVND (reference sequence). The CDR3 consists of 16 residues. V lost 5 bases and J 0 bases, leaving 11 bases between the germline ends. CDR3 residues: CASSLRAISGANVLTF. The CDR3 nucleotides read TGTGCCAGTAGTCTGCGAGCTATCTCTGGGGCCAACGTCCTGACTTTC.

The chain is built from TRBV7-9 and TRBJ2-7, with TRBD1 matching 7 bases. With V trimmed by 6 bases and J by 7 bases, 9 bases remained unmatched. The length of the CDR3 is 13 residues. Germline CDR1 is SEHNR and CDR2 is FQNEAQ (reference sequence). The CDR3 nucleotides are TGTGCCAGCAGACCAACAGGGGTCGGGGAGCAGTACTTC. This sequence encodes CASRPTGVGEQYF.

Comments on this clone: A read error is possible here, since a much larger clone lies one base away. Other DNA sequences in this sample translate to the same CDR3. The V gene is TRBV28, the J gene TRBJ2-5; D not certain. The CDR3 totals 11 residues. Trimming took off 4 bases at V and 2 bases at J, with 2 bases between the two ends. Germline V gene sequence: CDR1 MDHEN, CDR2 SYDVKM. The chain's CDR3 is CASSSQETQYF. CDR3 nucleotides: TGTGCCAGCAGTTCGCAAGAGACCCAGTACTTC. The whole variable domain, filled in from reference TRBV28 and TRBJ2-5, reads DVKVTQSSRYLVKRTGEKVFLECVQDMDHENMFWYRQDPGLGLRLIYFSYDVKMKEKGDIPEGYSVSREKKERFSLILESASTNQTSMYLCASSSQETQYFGPGTRLLVL.

This clone was counted only a few times. Because the CDR3 is missing its conserved closing phenylalanine or tryptophan, this is likely a read error. Because the CDR3's place on the DNA is in doubt, the DNA is left out and the CDR3 is given as listed by TCRdb. The genes are TRBV2 and TRBJ2-7; the listed D gene, TRBD1, was not tested against the DNA. From its first to its last residue, the CDR3 has 13 amino acids. The germline gives CDR1 SNHLY, CDR2 FYNNEI. CDR3 sequence: CASSEGRRRGQLL.

In this sample, this clone turned up once. The chain recombines TRBV5-4 with TRBJ2-2; tentatively, D is TRBD1 or TRBD2 (5 bases each). The CDR3 is 16 residues long. Trimming removed 9 bases at V and 5 bases at J, with 23 bases between. Looked up from germline, CDR1 is SGHNT and CDR2 is YYREEE (reference sequence). The CDR3 nucleotides read TGTGCCATCTCCACCCCAATTGGCAGGGAGACCGGGGAGCTGTTTTTT. This sequence encodes CAISTPIGRETGELFF.

The chain joins TRBV4-3 to TRBJ1-4; D is ambiguous. CDR3 size: 15 residues. Trimming removed 3 bases at V and 4 bases at J, with 12 bases between. CDR1 LGHNA and CDR2 YSLEER come from the germline V gene. This CDR3 reads CASSHDWRGNEKLFF. The CDR3 DNA reads TGCGCCAGCAGCCACGACTGGCGTGGTAATGAAAAACTGTTTTTT.

The table lists this clone with a few counts. The genes are TRBV10-3 and TRBJ2-1; no clear D. V gave up 7 bases and J gave up 0 bases, with 10 bases separating them. In germline, CDR1 is ENHRY, CDR2 SYGVKD. The CDR3 sequence is 14 residues long. The CDR3: CAITAEPSYNEQFF. CDR3 bases: TGTGCCATCACGGCGGAGCCCTCCTACAATGAGCAGTTCTTC.

In nucleotides, the CDR3 is TGTGCCTGGAGTTGGGAGGGTTTGGCTTTCTTT. Amino acid sequence: CAWSWEGLAFF. The rearrangement links TRBV30 to TRBJ1-1; D is ambiguous. The CDR3 totals 11 residues. Germline V gene lookup returns CDR1 GTSNPN and CDR2 SVGIG (reference sequence). V was pared by 2 bases and J by 11 bases, with 12 bases between.

This clone has only one observation. The rearrangement joins TRBV5-1 to TRBJ1-1; no definite D call. V was shortened by 0 bases and J by 0 bases, with 9 bases between the two germline ends. The CDR3 totals 15 residues. Germline lookup yields CDR1 SGHRS and CDR2 YFSETQ. Here the CDR3 DNA reads TGCGCCAGCAGCTTGGGTTATAGACTGAACACTGAAGCTTTCTTT. Its protein is CASSLGYRLNTEAFF.

The chain joins TRBV5-1 to TRBJ2-3; TRBD1 is a possible D gene (5 bases). There are 14 residues in the CDR3. The V gene's germline CDR1 is SGHRS and CDR2 YFSETQ. V was trimmed by 4 bases and J by 2 bases, leaving 11 bases between them. CDR3 sequence reads: CASSPDIHTDTQYF. The CDR3, as DNA: TGCGCCAGCAGCCCGGACATCCACACAGATACGCAGTATTTT. The complete variable domain, with remaining parts taken from reference TRBV5-1 and TRBJ2-3, reads KAGVTQTPRYLIKTRGQQVTLSCSPISGHRSVSWYQQTPGQGLQFLFEYFSETQRNKGNFPGRFSGRQFSNSRSEMNVSTLELGDSALYLCASSPDIHTDTQYFGPGTRLTVL.

This chain links TRBV7-2 with TRBJ2-1, with D perhaps TRBD1 (6 bases). Germline loops: CDR1 SGHTA, CDR2 FQGNSA. Trimming took 3 bases from V and 2 from J, leaving 8 bases between them. The CDR3 extends over 14 amino acids. The CDR3 nucleotides are TGTGCCAGCAGCTTGAGACAGGCCTACAATGAGCAGTTCTTC. It encodes CASSLRQAYNEQFF.

With respect to this clone: Within the sample, other DNA sequences also encode this same CDR3. The chain employs TRBV30 and TRBJ1-1, with 7 nucleotides matching TRBD1. Germline V gene data show CDR1 as GTSNPN and CDR2 as SVGIG (reference sequence). There are 13 residues in the CDR3. Unmatched junction bases numbered 0, after V lost 2 bases and J lost 0 bases. In nucleotides, the CDR3 is TGTGCCTGGAGTCAGGGGGTGAACACTGAAGCTTTCTTT. This gives the protein CAWSQGVNTEAFF. The complete variable domain, with remaining parts taken from reference TRBV30 and TRBJ1-1, reads SQTIHQWPATLVQPVGSPLSLECTVEGTSNPNLYWYRQAAGRGLQLLFYSVGIGQISSEVPQNLSASRPQDRQFILSSKKLLLSDSGFYLCAWSQGVNTEAFFGQGTRLTVV.

This chain connects TRBV4-1 to TRBJ2-7, with TRBD1 matching 8 bases. The CDR3 has 15 amino acids. CDR1 and CDR2 from the germline V gene are MGHRA and YSYEKL. The trim removed 1 base at V and 0 bases at J, leaving 2 bases unmatched. This CDR3 is CASSQGDRISYEQYF. The CDR3 region has the DNA TGCGCCAGCAGCCAAGGGGACAGGATCTCCTACGAGCAGTACTTC.

The V and J genes are TRBV5-1 and TRBJ1-2, with a possible D match to TRBD1 (6 bases). This CDR3 is 17 amino acids long. Trimming took off 0 bases at V and 5 bases at J, with 20 bases between the two ends. Germline V gene sequence: CDR1 SGHRS, CDR2 YFSETQ. The CDR3 nucleotides read TGCGCCAGCAGCTTGGGACATAAGCCCGGCCAGGGGTATGGCTACACCTTC. Amino acid sequence: CASSLGHKPGQGYGYTF.

This clone was observed once. The rearrangement uses TRBV2 and TRBJ1-2; TRBD1 might be the D (6 bases). Trimming took 4 bases from V and 4 from J, leaving 16 bases between them. The V gene's germline CDR1 is SNHLY and CDR2 FYNNEI. CDR3 length: 15 amino acids. CDR3 amino acids: CASSVGTGQSYGYTF. CDR3 sequence (DNA): TGTGCCAGCAGTGTCGGTACAGGACAGAGCTATGGCTACACCTTC.

The chain links TRBV4-3 to TRBJ2-3, with D tentatively TRBD2 (6 bases). The CDR3 is 17 amino acids. Germline-derived CDR1 and CDR2 are LGHNA and YSLEER. V lost 2 bases and J lost 0, with 15 bases in between. The CDR3 DNA is TGCGCCAGCAGCCAAAGGGCGATGGGGGGTAGCACAGATACGCAGTATTTT. Its protein product is CASSQRAMGGSTDTQYF.

This clone was counted a few times. V usage is TRBV30 and J usage is TRBJ2-7, with 11 positions matching TRBD1. The V segment lost 5 bases and the J segment 13 bases; nucleotides outside the gene matches: 7. Germline V gene data show CDR1 as GTSNPN and CDR2 as SVGIG (reference sequence). This CDR3 spans 11 amino acids. The CDR3 protein is CAWGRTGGSYF. CDR3 nucleotides: TGTGCCTGGGGCAGGACAGGGGGCTCATACTTC.

J is TRBJ2-7 and V is TRBV5-1; D may match TRBD1 or TRBD2 (5 bases each). Germline values: CDR1 SGHRS, CDR2 YFSETQ. The length of the CDR3 is 17 residues. V was trimmed by 1 base and J by 5 bases, leaving 22 bases between them. CDR3 DNA: TGCGCCAGCAGCTTGAATATGCGGACGGCCGTGGGGGACGAGCAGTACTTC. Translating gives CASSLNMRTAVGDEQYF. The full variable domain, completed using reference TRBV5-1 and TRBJ2-7, is KAGVTQTPRYLIKTRGQQVTLSCSPISGHRSVSWYQQTPGQGLQFLFEYFSETQRNKGNFPGRFSGRQFSNSRSEMNVSTLELGDSALYLCASSLNMRTAVGDEQYFGPGTRLTVT.